This record looks at one T cell receptor (beta chain) sequence and its context. The record originates from a study of blood T cell repertoires in COVID-19. V shed 4 bases and J 2 bases; nucleotides not matched to a gene: 15. From germline, CDR1 is SGHKS and CDR2 YYEKEE (reference sequence). The CDR3 spans 17 residues. Clones were read by immunoSEQ multiplex PCR, and TCRdb kept only the in-frame ones, dropping some. The data hold a few hundred thousand clones, with about 80% observed a single time. The receptor was derived from a human donor in a cohort sampled during active COVID-19. This chain joins TRBV5-5 and TRBJ2-7; 7 bases fit TRBD1. The specimen was peripheral blood. CDR3 DNA: TGTGCCAGCAGCCCCGGGACAGCAAACATTAAAACCTACGAGCAGTACTTC. Its translation is CASSPGTANIKTYEQYF.